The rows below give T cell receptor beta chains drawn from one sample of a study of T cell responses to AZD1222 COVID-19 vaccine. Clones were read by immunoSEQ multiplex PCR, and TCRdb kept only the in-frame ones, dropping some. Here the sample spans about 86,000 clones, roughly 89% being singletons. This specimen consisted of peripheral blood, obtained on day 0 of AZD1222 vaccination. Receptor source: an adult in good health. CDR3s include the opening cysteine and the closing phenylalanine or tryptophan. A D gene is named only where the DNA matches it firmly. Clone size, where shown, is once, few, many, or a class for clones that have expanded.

CDR3aa: CASSLTGQGSTEAFF
CDR3nt: TGCGCCAGCAGCTTGACAGGACAGGGGAGTACTGAAGCTTTCTTT
j_gene: TRBJ1-1
v_gene: TRBV5-1
d_gene: TRBD1
abundance: .

CDR3aa: CASSLVSQDPFQTQYF
CDR3nt: TGCGCCAGCAGCTTGGTATCCCAGGACCCCTTCCAGACCCAGTACTTC
j_gene: TRBJ2-5
v_gene: TRBV5-1
d_gene: .
abundance: once

CDR3aa: CASSLGQSYGYTF
CDR3nt: TGTGCCAGCAGCTTAGGGCAGAGCTATGGCTACACCTTC
j_gene: TRBJ1-2
v_gene: TRBV11-2
d_gene: .
abundance: .

CDR3aa: CASSERQGNTEAFF
CDR3nt: TGTGCCAGCAGTGAACGCCAGGGGAACACTGAAGCTTTCTTT
j_gene: TRBJ1-1
v_gene: TRBV2
d_gene: .
abundance: .

CDR3aa: CASSLKTKNTGELFF
CDR3nt: TGTGCCAGCAGCTTAAAAACAAAGAACACCGGGGAGCTGTTTTTT
j_gene: TRBJ2-2
v_gene: TRBV5-4
d_gene: .
abundance: once

CDR3aa: CASSLDINEQFF
CDR3nt: TGTGCCAGCAGCTTGGACATCAATGAGCAGTTCTTC
j_gene: TRBJ2-1
v_gene: TRBV5-4
d_gene: .
abundance: .

CDR3aa: CSVEGGSGSYNEQFF
CDR3nt: TGCAGCGTTGAAGGCGGGAGTGGGTCCTACAATGAGCAGTTCTTC
j_gene: TRBJ2-1
v_gene: TRBV29-1
d_gene: TRBD2
abundance: few

CDR3aa: CASSVGQGVGQPQHF
CDR3nt: TGTGCCAGCAGCGTAGGACAGGGTGTCGGTCAGCCCCAGCATTTT
j_gene: TRBJ1-5
v_gene: TRBV9
d_gene: TRBD1
abundance: .

CDR3aa: CSATSGRTTGELFF
CDR3nt: TGCAGCGCCACTAGCGGGAGGACCACCGGGGAGCTGTTTTTT
j_gene: TRBJ2-2
v_gene: TRBV29-1
d_gene: TRBD2
abundance: .

CDR3aa: CASSLSPDDRDNEQFF
CDR3nt: TGTGCCAGCAGCTTAAGCCCCGATGACAGGGACAATGAGCAGTTCTTC
j_gene: TRBJ2-1
v_gene: TRBV11-2
d_gene: TRBD1
abundance: .

CDR3aa: CASSVRDSGVYEQYF
CDR3nt: TGTGCCAGCAGTGTCCGGGACTCGGGGGTGTACGAGCAGTACTTC
j_gene: TRBJ2-7
v_gene: TRBV2
d_gene: .
abundance: few

CDR3aa: CASSSIIAGDTGELFF
CDR3nt: TGTGCCAGTAGCTCAATTATAGCGGGAGACACCGGGGAGCTGTTTTTT
j_gene: TRBJ2-2
v_gene: TRBV19
d_gene: TRBD2
abundance: .

CDR3aa: CASSNDRGNYGYTF
CDR3nt: TGTGCCAGCAGCAACGACAGGGGGAACTATGGCTACACCTTC
j_gene: TRBJ1-2
v_gene: TRBV2
d_gene: TRBD1
abundance: .

CDR3aa: CASSLPAGTGHSYNSPLHF
CDR3nt: TGTGCCAGCAGCTTACCCGCCGGGACAGGGCACTCCTATAATTCACCCCTCCACTTT
j_gene: TRBJ1-6
v_gene: TRBV7-2
d_gene: TRBD1
abundance: .

CDR3aa: CASSVRGTEAFF
CDR3nt: TGCGCCAGCAGCGTGAGGGGCACTGAAGCTTTCTTT
j_gene: TRBJ1-1
v_gene: TRBV5-1
d_gene: .
abundance: .

CDR3aa: CASSQDRGLYNEQFF
CDR3nt: TGTGCCAGCTCACAGGACAGGGGACTATACAATGAGCAGTTCTTC
j_gene: TRBJ2-1
v_gene: TRBV18
d_gene: TRBD1
abundance: .

CDR3aa: CSVVLGGGEQYF
CDR3nt: TGCAGCGTTGTATTAGGGGGCGGGGAGCAGTACTTC
j_gene: TRBJ2-7
v_gene: TRBV29-1
d_gene: TRBD1
abundance: once

CDR3aa: CSASLGAGHVYTF
CDR3nt: TGCAGTGCTAGTCTTGGGGCAGGGCATGTCTACACCTTC
j_gene: TRBJ1-2
v_gene: TRBV20-1
d_gene: .
abundance: .

CDR3aa: CASSSSGVTYEQYF
CDR3nt: TGTGCCAGCAGCTCCTCGGGGGTTACGTACGAGCAGTACTTC
j_gene: TRBJ2-7
v_gene: TRBV7-2
d_gene: .
abundance: .

CDR3aa: CASSLNSDRANYGYTF
CDR3nt: TGTGCCAGCAGCCTTAACTCGGACAGGGCTAACTATGGCTACACCTTC
j_gene: TRBJ1-2
v_gene: TRBV5-4
d_gene: TRBD1
abundance: .

CDR3aa: CASSQSRDTEAFF
CDR3nt: TGTGCCAGCAGCCAAAGTAGGGACACTGAAGCTTTCTTT
j_gene: TRBJ1-1
v_gene: TRBV14
d_gene: .
abundance: once

CDR3aa: CASSLSNSGNTIYF
CDR3nt: TGCGCCAGCAGCTTGAGTAACTCTGGAAACACCATATATTTT
j_gene: TRBJ1-3
v_gene: TRBV5-1
d_gene: .
abundance: .

CDR3aa: CASSPGLAGVVETQYF
CDR3nt: TGTGCCAGCAGCCCGGGACTAGCGGGAGTAGTAGAGACCCAGTACTTC
j_gene: TRBJ2-5
v_gene: TRBV5-6
d_gene: TRBD2
abundance: .

CDR3aa: CATSRDLQGRATQYF
CDR3nt: TGTGCCACCAGCAGAGATCTCCAGGGCAGAGCGACCCAGTACTTC
j_gene: TRBJ2-5
v_gene: TRBV15
d_gene: .
abundance: .

CDR3aa: CASSFQRGGRGDTQYF
CDR3nt: TGTGCCAGCAGTTTCCAGCGGGGGGGCCGGGGAGATACGCAGTATTTT
j_gene: TRBJ2-3
v_gene: TRBV2
d_gene: TRBD2
abundance: .

CDR3aa: CASSFSGTGGTEAFF
CDR3nt: TGTGCCAGCAGTTTCTCCGGGACAGGGGGGACTGAAGCTTTCTTT
j_gene: TRBJ1-1
v_gene: TRBV27
d_gene: TRBD1
abundance: once

CDR3aa: CASSELASPLHF
CDR3nt: TGCGCCAGCAGTGAGTTGGCTTCACCCCTCCACTTT
j_gene: TRBJ1-6
v_gene: TRBV10-2
d_gene: .
abundance: .